This TCR beta chain was identified during a study of blood T cell repertoires in COVID-19. Study context: Samples came from the United States, Italy and Spain, spanning acute and convalescent COVID-19. PBMCs, B-cell-depleted T cells, or T cells were the source of the cDNA or gDNA that made up the material.

The CDR3 has 13 residues. Germline V CDR1 and CDR2: SEHNR, FQNEAQ (reference sequence). The germline V and J ends were trimmed by 2 bases and 5 bases, with 7 bases remaining between them. Authors' methods: Reference gene primer amplification yielded estimated nucleated cell counts. Generated by immunoSEQ multiplex PCR, the TCRdb table keeps only in-frame clones and is missing some. The DNA gave D and trimming, while V, J and clone size come from that table. The sample holds some 200,000 clones, roughly nine tenths seen once. The sample taken for sequencing was peripheral blood. This sequence was found in a woman in her sixties or seventies with acute or convalescent COVID-19. The rearrangement joins TRBV7-9 to TRBJ1-5; D may be TRBD1 (5 bases). The CDR3, as DNA: TGTGCCAGCAGCTTATGGGGCGATCAGCCCCAGCATTTT. It encodes CASSLWGDQPQHF. The full variable domain, rest sourced from reference TRBV7-9 and TRBJ1-5, is DTGVSQNPRHKITKRGQNVTFRCDPISEHNRLYWYRQTLGQGPEFLTYFQNEAQLEKSRLLSDRFSAERPKGSFSTLEIQRTEQGDSAMYLCASSLWGDQPQHFGDGTRLSIL.